A single T cell receptor beta chain is shown here with its context. This specimen comes from a study of blood T cell repertoires in COVID-19. The overall study: Sources were T cells, B-cell-depleted T cells, or PBMCs; the material itself was cDNA or gDNA.

Across under 25 US areas, participants ranged in age from roughly 18 to 89 years. CDR1 is WNHNN and CDR2 is SYGVQD in the germline V gene (reference sequence). Trimming pared 6 bases from V and 3 bases from J, leaving 16 bases between. This CDR3 contains 15 residues. The table came from immunoSEQ multiplex PCR; TCRdb's copy has only in-frame clones and leaves some out. The data hold almost 250,000 clones, with around 86% observed a single time. The rearrangement links TRBV10-1 to TRBJ2-3, with D perhaps matching TRBD2 (6 bases). The sequence derives from a woman aged 45-65 years who had recovered from COVID-19. Specimen: PBMCs or T cells enriched from blood (not recorded which). DNA of the CDR3: TGCGCCAGCAGCCGTCGGGAGCCCCGTACAGATACGCAGTATTTT. Translating it yields CASSRREPRTDTQYF.